This TCR beta chain stems from a study of T-cell memory formation after mild COVID-19. Study-level results: Contracting clones from day 15 to 85 showed balanced CD4/CD8; later expanders favored CD4+. Mainly CM and EM harbored the contracting CD4+ clones; mainly EMRA harbored the CD8+ ones.

Comments on this clonotype: Its antigen is currently unknown.

V was pared by 3 bases and J by 3 bases, with 8 bases between. The CDR3 length is 13 residues. Employing constant-segment primers, 5'RACE generated TCR alpha and TCR beta cDNA libraries bearing sample barcodes and UMIs. TCRdb independently ran MiXCR on the 5' RACE reads; one entry per CDR3 protein. The data show 470,000 or so distinct CDR3 sequences, 18% seen once. The chain recombines TRBV12-3 or TRBV12-4 with TRBJ1-1, with D unresolved. Sequencing was done on a sample of PBMCs or a T cell subset sorted from them (not recorded which). The sequence was obtained from an adult woman who had mild COVID-19 (a few samples of this study predate the infection). Cell type and time point are not known. Here the CDR3 DNA reads TGTGCCAGCAGTTTCGGTCTACACACTGAAGCTTTCTTT. Protein: CASSFGLHTEAFF.